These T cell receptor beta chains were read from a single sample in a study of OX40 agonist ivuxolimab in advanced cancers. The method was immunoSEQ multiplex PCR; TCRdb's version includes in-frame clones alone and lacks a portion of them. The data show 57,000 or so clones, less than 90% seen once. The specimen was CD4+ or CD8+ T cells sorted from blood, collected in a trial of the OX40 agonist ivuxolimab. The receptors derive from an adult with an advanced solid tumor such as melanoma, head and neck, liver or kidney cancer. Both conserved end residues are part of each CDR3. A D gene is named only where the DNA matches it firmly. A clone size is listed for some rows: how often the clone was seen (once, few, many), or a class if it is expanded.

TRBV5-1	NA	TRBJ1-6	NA	CASSLDTTSNNSPLHF	TGCGCCAGCAGCTTGGACACTACCTCCAATAATTCACCCCTCCACTTT
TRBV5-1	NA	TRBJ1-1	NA	CASSWSGSEAFF	TGCGCCAGCAGCTGGTCCGGGAGCGAAGCTTTCTTT
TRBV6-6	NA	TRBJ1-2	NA	CASMQGGPNYGYTF	TGTGCCAGCATGCAGGGAGGCCCGAACTATGGCTACACCTTC
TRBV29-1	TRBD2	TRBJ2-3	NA	CSVYGASGGRTRTDTQYF	TGCAGCGTTTATGGGGCTAGCGGGGGGCGCACCCGCACAGATACGCAGTATTTT
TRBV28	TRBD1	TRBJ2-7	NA	CASSPGQGYEQYF	TGTGCCAGCAGCCCGGGACAGGGCTACGAGCAGTACTTC
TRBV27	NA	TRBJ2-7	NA	CASSLSSDYYEQYF	TGTGCCAGCAGTTTAAGCAGCGATTACTACGAGCAGTACTTC
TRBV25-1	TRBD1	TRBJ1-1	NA	CASQTGGHTEAFF	TGTGCCAGCCAGACAGGGGGGCACACTGAAGCTTTCTTT
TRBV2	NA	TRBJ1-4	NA	CASRRTATTNEKLFF	TGTGCCAGCAGGCGGACAGCTACAACTAATGAAAAACTGTTTTTT
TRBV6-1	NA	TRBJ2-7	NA	CASSGRDPSYEQYF	TGTGCCAGCAGTGGCCGGGACCCGTCCTACGAGCAGTACTTC
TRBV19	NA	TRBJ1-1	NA	CASLDRQNTEAFF	TGTGCCAGCCTTGACAGGCAGAACACTGAAGCTTTCTTT
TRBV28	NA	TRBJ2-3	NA	CASSPAQRVLTDTQYF	TGTGCCAGCAGTCCCGCGCAGAGGGTCCTTACAGATACGCAGTATTTT
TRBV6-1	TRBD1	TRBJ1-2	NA	CASTPSGTVYGYTF	TGTGCCAGCACCCCCTCCGGGACAGTTTATGGCTACACCTTC
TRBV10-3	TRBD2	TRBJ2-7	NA	CAISEPSGLAGDEQYF	TGTGCCATCAGTGAGCCCTCCGGACTAGCGGGGGACGAGCAGTACTTC
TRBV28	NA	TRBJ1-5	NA	CASSSQLYSNQPQHF	TGTGCCAGCAGCTCCCAGCTATATAGCAATCAGCCCCAGCATTTT
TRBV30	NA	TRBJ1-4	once	CAWSARQTNNEKLFF	TGTGCCTGGAGTGCACGACAGACAAATAATGAAAAACTGTTTTTT